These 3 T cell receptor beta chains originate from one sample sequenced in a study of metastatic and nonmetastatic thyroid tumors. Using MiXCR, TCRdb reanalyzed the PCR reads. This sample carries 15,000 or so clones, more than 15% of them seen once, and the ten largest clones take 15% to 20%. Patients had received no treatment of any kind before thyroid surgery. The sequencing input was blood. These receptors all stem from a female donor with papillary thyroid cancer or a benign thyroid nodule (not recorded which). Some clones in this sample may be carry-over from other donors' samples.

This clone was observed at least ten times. The CDR3 here is CAWSEAGNQPQHF. The CDR3 DNA follows: TGTGCCTGGAGCGAGGCGGGCAATCAGCCCCAGCATTTT. The V call is TRBV30, the J call TRBJ1-5; no clear D. The ends were cut back, 3 bases at V and 2 bases at J, with 8 bases in the middle. Germline values: CDR1 GTSNPN, CDR2 SVGIG (reference sequence). The CDR3 totals 13 residues.

DNA for the CDR3: TGTGCCAGCAGTTACTCGACAGGGGTAAGTGAAAAACTGTTTTTT. It translates to CASSYSTGVSEKLFF. V gene TRBV6-5 combines with J gene TRBJ1-4; 8 positions agree with TRBD1. V lost 0 bases and J lost 7; bases outside the gene matches: 4. CDR3 length: 15 amino acids. The germline gives CDR1 MNHEY, CDR2 SVGAGI.

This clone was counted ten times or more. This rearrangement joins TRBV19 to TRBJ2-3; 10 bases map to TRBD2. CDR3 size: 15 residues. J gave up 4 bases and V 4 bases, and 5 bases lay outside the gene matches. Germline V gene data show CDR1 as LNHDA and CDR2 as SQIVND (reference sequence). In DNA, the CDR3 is TGTGCCAGTAGTAAGGCTAGCGGGGGCTCAGATACGCAGTATTTT. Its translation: CASSKASGGSDTQYF.